A selection of T cell receptor beta chains follows, all from one sample in a study of shared clonotypes between healthy human individuals. Data came from immunoSEQ multiplex PCR; TCRdb stores just in-frame clones and leaves some out. The data hold a few hundred thousand clones, with 70% to 80% observed a single time. Material: PBMCs. These receptor sequences come from a woman between 40 and 50 years old in good health. Some clones in this sample may be carry-over from other donors' samples. CDR3s include the opening cysteine and the closing phenylalanine or tryptophan. D genes are given only for firm matches. A clone size is listed for some rows: how often the clone was seen (once, few, many), or a class if it is expanded.

TRBJ2-5 TRBD1 TRBV6-6 . TGTGCCAGCAGTCCCCCGACAGGGCGAGAAGAGACCCAGTACTTC CASSPPTGREETQYF
TRBJ2-5 . TRBV2 . TGTGCCAGCACCAGAGGATCGGGAGTTGAGACCCAGTACTTC CASTRGSGVETQYF
TRBJ2-5 TRBD2 TRBV7-7 . TGTGCCAGCAGCTTAGGACTAGCGGGCCAAGAGACCCAGTACTTC CASSLGLAGQETQYF
TRBJ1-2 . TRBV7-2 . TGTGCCAGCAGCTTAGCCGCCGGGTCGGGAGATGGCTACACCTTC CASSLAAGSGDGYTF
TRBJ2-7 . TRBV5-8 . TGTGCCACCTTTAAAAGGAGTTTCGACGAGCAGTACTTC CATFKRSFDEQYF
TRBJ1-1 . TRBV5-1 few TGCGCCAGCAGCTTGGCCACAGGAGGTCCCACTGAAGCTTTCTTT CASSLATGGPTEAFF
TRBJ2-7 . TRBV9 . TGTGCCAGCAGCGTAGCTCCAAATTCCTACGAGCAGTACTTC CASSVAPNSYEQYF
TRBJ2-5 TRBD1 TRBV30 . TGTGCCTGTCGGACAGGCGGTCAAGAGACCCAGTACTTC CACRTGGQETQYF
TRBJ2-3 . TRBV6-6 . TGTGCCAGCAGGGGTGACACCACAGATACGCAGTATTTT CASRGDTTDTQYF
TRBJ2-7 . TRBV10-3 . TGTGCCATCGGGACCCCGACTAGATACGAGCAGTACTTC CAIGTPTRYEQYF
TRBJ1-4 . TRBV28 . TGTGCCAGCAGTTTAAGGGGGGGCGCAAGTAATGAAAAACTGTTTTTT CASSLRGGASNEKLFF
TRBJ2-1 . TRBV2 few TGTGCCAAGCATATACCGTCGGTCAATGAGCAGTTCTTC CAKHIPSVNEQFF
TRBJ1-3 TRBD1 TRBV7-6 . TGTGCCAGCAGCTTAGCGACGGGGACAGGGATCCCATACTCTGGAAACACCATATATTTT CASSLATGTGIPYSGNTIYF
TRBJ2-1 TRBD2 TRBV7-2 . TGTGCCAGCAGCCCGCGGACTAGTCCTAATGAGCAGTTCTTC CASSPRTSPNEQFF
TRBJ1-2 . TRBV30 few TGTGCCTGGACCCCGACAGGCTATGGCTACACCTTC CAWTPTGYGYTF
TRBJ1-4 TRBD1 TRBV18 . TGTGCCAGCTCACCTGGACAGGGAAATGAAAAACTGTTTTTT CASSPGQGNEKLFF
TRBJ2-2 TRBD2 TRBV4-2 . TGTGCCAGCAGCCAAGGGGTGCCCGATAGCGGGGCCGGGGAGCTGTTTTTT CASSQGVPDSGAGELFF
TRBJ2-4 TRBD2 TRBV28 . TGTGCCAGCAGTTTCGGGACTAGCGGGAGGGTCAAAAACATTCAGTACTTC CASSFGTSGRVKNIQYF
TRBJ2-1 . TRBV7-3 . TGTGCCAGCAGCTTAACCGGGGCGTCGGCCAATGAGCAGTTCTTC CASSLTGASANEQFF
TRBJ2-7 TRBD2 TRBV7-2 . TGTGCCAGCAGGAACCGACTAGCGGGAGCCGAGCAGTACTTC CASRNRLAGAEQYF
TRBJ2-1 TRBD2 TRBV10-3 few TGTGCCATCAGTGAGCTCGGCGGACTAGCGGGCTACAATGAGCAGTTCTTC CAISELGGLAGYNEQFF
TRBJ2-7 TRBD2 TRBV11-2 many TGTGCCAGCAGCTTAGGCGGGAGAAGCTACGAGCAGTACTTC CASSLGGRSYEQYF
TRBJ2-7 . TRBV14 few TGTGCCAGCAGCCAAGGGTTCACGGGAGCCCGGTCCTACGAGCAGTACTTC CASSQGFTGARSYEQYF
TRBJ2-5 . TRBV9 . TGTGCCAGCAGCGTAGGGAGCGGAGGACCCCAAGAGACCCAGTACTTC CASSVGSGGPQETQYF
TRBJ1-2 TRBD1 TRBV2 . TGTGCCAGCCGGATGACAGGGGATGGCTACACCTTC CASRMTGDGYTF
TRBJ1-5 . TRBV5-6 . TGTGCCAGCAGCCGCACAGGTAACAATCAGCCCCAGCATTTT CASSRTGNNQPQHF
TRBJ2-3 TRBD2 TRBV2 . TGTGCCAGCAGTCTCCTAGCGGGAGCCTCCGATACGCAGTATTTT CASSLLAGASDTQYF
TRBJ2-7 TRBD2 TRBV5-5 . TGTGCCAGCAGCTTACTAGCGGGAGGGCCCGATGTATCCTACGAGCAGTACTTC CASSLLAGGPDVSYEQYF
TRBJ2-3 . TRBV5-4 . TGTGCCAGCAGCGGGGTCGTCGGGCCCATTACAGATACGCAGTATTTT CASSGVVGPITDTQYF
TRBJ2-3 TRBD2 TRBV7-3 . TGTGCCAGCAGCCCGTTAGCGGGAGGGGTGGGAGATACGCAGTATTTT CASSPLAGGVGDTQYF
TRBJ1-2 TRBD1 TRBV19 . TGTGCCAGTAGTGCCAACTCCGGGACAGGGTTATATGGCTACACCTTC CASSANSGTGLYGYTF
TRBJ2-2 TRBD1 TRBV29-1 . TGCAGCGTCGGTAGGGGACAGGGCACCGGGGAGCTGTTTTTT CSVGRGQGTGELFF
TRBJ2-1 . TRBV15 once TGTGCCACCAGCAGAGAAGGGTTTGGCGGGACCTACAATGAGCAGTTCTTC CATSREGFGGTYNEQFF
TRBJ2-2 . TRBV7-2 . TGTGCCAGCAGCTTAGACCACACCGGGGAGCTGTTTTTT CASSLDHTGELFF
TRBJ2-5 . TRBV6-5 . TGTGCCAGCAGTTTTAGGGCTGGGGGAGTAGAGACCCAGTACTTC CASSFRAGGVETQYF
TRBJ1-2 TRBD1 TRBV5-1 . TGCGCCAGCAGCTCGGGCGGGACAGGGAGGTATGGCTACACCTTC CASSSGGTGRYGYTF
TRBJ2-1 . TRBV2 . TGTGCCAGCAGCGAGACTAGTCGCCATGAGCAGTTCTTC CASSETSRHEQFF
TRBJ2-3 . TRBV28 many TGTGCCAGCAGTTTTACAGGGAGCATTAGCACAGATACGCAGTATTTT CASSFTGSISTDTQYF
TRBJ2-3 . TRBV29-1 . TGCAGCGTTGACAAACACGGGGTCGCAGATACGCAGTATTTT CSVDKHGVADTQYF
TRBJ2-5 TRBD1 TRBV27 . TGTGCCAGCAGTCATGGACAGGGTTCGGAGACCCAGTACTTC CASSHGQGSETQYF
TRBJ2-3 . TRBV5-1 many TGCGCCAGCAGCTTGGGGGATACGCAGTATTTT CASSLGDTQYF
TRBJ1-1 . TRBV28 . TGTGCCAGCAGTTTAAGCACCAAGATTACTGAAGCTTTCTTT CASSLSTKITEAFF
TRBJ2-7 . TRBV7-9 . TGTGCCAGCAGCCCCCGAGGGGGTTCCTACGAGCAGTACTTC CASSPRGGSYEQYF
TRBJ2-2 TRBD2 TRBV5-8 . TGTGCCAGCAGCCTCCGGGGGGCGAACACCGGGGAGCTGTTTTTT CASSLRGANTGELFF
TRBJ2-3 TRBD2 TRBV15 . TGTGCCACCAGCAGCGGACTAGCGGTCACAGATACGCAGTATTTT CATSSGLAVTDTQYF
TRBJ1-6 . TRBV5-6 . TGTGCCAGCAGCCAAGACCTCGGGCACCGGGTCCACTTT CASSQDLGHRVHF
TRBJ2-1 TRBD2 TRBV6-4 . TGTGCCAGCAGTGACCCTTGGACTAGCGAGATCAATGAGCAGTTCTTC CASSDPWTSEINEQFF
TRBJ2-4 TRBD2 TRBV28 once TGTGCCAGCAGTTTATCGGGGGGCAAAAACATTCAGTACTTC CASSLSGGKNIQYF
TRBJ2-5 TRBD1 TRBV7-9 . TGTGCCAGCAGCCATCCTGACAGGGAGCGAACCCAGTACTTC CASSHPDRERTQYF